Shown below are 30 T cell receptor beta chains from a single sample sequenced in a study of shared clonotypes between healthy human individuals. Here immunoSEQ multiplex PCR was the method, and the copy in TCRdb shows in-frame clones only, minus some. The data contain roughly 1,800,000 clones, approximately 94% of them singletons. Naive-designated CD8 cells lacked CD45RO, were positively enriched for CCR7, and omitted terminally differentiated effector memory CD45RA+ cells. Source material: naive CD8+ T cells sorted from blood. Receptors were obtained from a man between 18 and 35 years old in good health.

The gene calls are TRBV27 and TRBJ1-4; tentative D call: TRBD1 (6 bases). Germline V CDR1 and CDR2: MNHEY, SMNVEV (reference sequence). V lost 5 bases, J lost 3 bases, and 13 bases lay in between. The CDR3 has 15 amino acids. The CDR3 here is CASSAADSSNEKLFF. Here the CDR3 DNA reads TGTGCCAGCAGTGCCGCGGACAGCTCTAATGAAAAACTGTTTTTT.

This chain uses TRBV4-1 with TRBJ2-7; TRBD1 agrees at 8 bases. The CDR3 sequence is 15 residues long. The V and J ends lost 0 bases and 3 bases, in that order; junction bases with no gene match: 4. The germline CDR1 and CDR2 sequences are MGHRA and YSYEKL. CDR3 protein: CASSQDNGQGYEQYF. CDR3 bases: TGCGCCAGCAGCCAAGATAATGGACAGGGCTACGAGCAGTACTTC.

The V and J genes are TRBV28 and TRBJ2-3; perhaps TRBD2 as D (7 bases). Trimming took 3 bases from V and 4 from J, leaving 11 bases between them. The germline V gene has CDR1 MDHEN and CDR2 SYDVKM. The CDR3 loop spans 14 amino acids. The CDR3 is CASSFPGGADTQYF. CDR3 sequence (DNA): TGTGCCAGCAGTTTTCCGGGGGGCGCAGATACGCAGTATTTT. Filled out from reference TRBV28 and TRBJ2-3, the complete variable domain reads DVKVTQSSRYLVKRTGEKVFLECVQDMDHENMFWYRQDPGLGLRLIYFSYDVKMKEKGDIPEGYSVSREKKERFSLILESASTNQTSMYLCASSFPGGADTQYFGPGTRLTVL.

The rearrangement links TRBV5-6 to TRBJ1-2; the D gene is possibly TRBD1 (6 bases). The length of the CDR3 is 14 residues. V lost 4 bases, J lost 3 bases, and 13 bases lay in between. CDR1 is SGHDT, CDR2 YYEEEE, per germline. CDR3 protein: CASSTGGRDYGYTF. The CDR3 bases are TGTGCCAGCAGCACCGGGGGGCGAGACTATGGCTACACCTTC.

The chain uses TRBV30 and TRBJ1-4, with 11 bases aligning to TRBD1. V lost 2 bases to trimming and J lost 8 bases; unmatched junction nucleotides: 4. CDR3 length: 14 residues. Germline V lookup: CDR1 GTSNPN, CDR2 SVGIG (reference sequence). CDR3 in amino acids: CAWSPGTGGEKLFF. Written as DNA, the CDR3 is TGTGCCTGGAGTCCCGGGACAGGGGGAGAAAAACTGTTTTTT.

The genes are TRBV4-3 and TRBJ2-2, with D hard to call. Germline values: CDR1 LGHNA, CDR2 YSLEER. The germline V and J ends were trimmed by 4 bases and 2 bases, with 11 bases remaining between them. The CDR3 is made up of 15 amino acids. The CDR3 sequence: CASSRDRRNTGELFF. DNA for the CDR3: TGCGCCAGCAGCCGAGACCGCAGAAACACCGGGGAGCTGTTTTTT.

This clone was found once. The chain links TRBV4-1 to TRBJ2-7, with 9 bases aligning to TRBD2. Unmatched junction bases numbered 7, after V lost 0 bases and J lost 4 bases. The germline CDR1 and CDR2 sequences are MGHRA and YSYEKL. This CDR3 comprises 16 residues. CDR3 in DNA: TGCGCCAGCAGCCAAGATAGAACTAGCGGGTCTTACGAGCAGTACTTC. This translates into CASSQDRTSGSYEQYF.

The chain carries TRBV4-3 and TRBJ2-3, with D perhaps TRBD1 (6 bases). Trimming removed 0 bases at V and 3 bases at J, with 13 bases between. From germline, CDR1 is LGHNA and CDR2 YSLEER. There are 16 residues in the CDR3. CDR3 DNA sequence: TGCGCCAGCAGCCAAGAACCGTACAGGGAAACAGATACGCAGTATTTT. This sequence encodes CASSQEPYRETDTQYF.

This clone has only a few counts. The chain joins TRBV29-1 to TRBJ1-6; D possibly corresponds to TRBD1 (6 bases). Germline V lookup: CDR1 SQVTM, CDR2 ANQGSEA. V shed 2 bases and J shed 5 bases, with 16 bases lying between them. The CDR3 loop spans 16 amino acids. The CDR3 DNA reads as TGCAGCGTTGAACTGGCAGGGGAGTCTGATAATTCACCCCTCCACTTT. It translates to CSVELAGESDNSPLHF.

The V gene is TRBV18, the J gene TRBJ2-7; the D gene could be TRBD1 or TRBD2 (5 bases each). The J call is uncertain, as TRBJ2-5 better fits the DNA end. The CDR3 is 11 residues long. CDR1 is KGHSH and CDR2 is LQKENI in the germline V gene. The CDR3, as DNA: TGTGCCAGCTCACGGGACGGGACCCAGTACTTC. This codes for CASSRDGTQYF.

This chain joins TRBV6-1 and TRBJ1-1, with 7 bases aligning to TRBD1. Trimming took 2 bases from V and 4 from J; bases not matched to a gene: 7. This CDR3 has 15 residues. CDR1 MNHNS and CDR2 SASEGT come from the germline V gene. Here the CDR3 reads CASSEKPDRSTEAFF. DNA of the CDR3: TGTGCCAGCAGTGAAAAACCGGACAGGTCCACTGAAGCTTTCTTT.

This chain uses TRBV30 with TRBJ2-7; D unresolved. From germline, CDR1 is GTSNPN and CDR2 SVGIG (reference sequence). V shed 0 bases and J shed 9 bases, with 9 bases lying between them. This CDR3 is built from 11 residues. The CDR3 sequence is CAWSVGSGQYF. CDR3 bases: TGTGCCTGGAGTGTAGGGTCCGGGCAGTACTTC. Using reference TRBV30 and TRBJ2-7 for the parts outside the CDR3, the full variable domain is SQTIHQWPATLVQPVGSPLSLECTVEGTSNPNLYWYRQAAGRGLQLLFYSVGIGQISSEVPQNLSASRPQDRQFILSSKKLLLSDSGFYLCAWSVGSGQYFGPGTRLTVT.

The gene calls are TRBV7-6 and TRBJ1-4, with 8 bases that match TRBD1. Trimming removed 1 base from V and 8 bases from J; junction bases left unmatched: 3. CDR3 length: 14 residues. CDR1 and CDR2 from the germline V gene are SGHVS and FNYEAQ. The CDR3 protein is CASSLGQGWEKLFF. In DNA, the CDR3 is TGTGCCAGCAGCTTAGGACAGGGGTGGGAAAAACTGTTTTTT.

The chain recombines TRBV27 with TRBJ2-2; 7 nucleotides match TRBD2. Germline CDR1 MNHEY, CDR2 SMNVEV (reference sequence). With 6 bases clipped from V and 1 base from J, the junction kept 11 bases outside the gene matches. The CDR3 runs to 17 residues. In nucleotides, the CDR3 is TGTGCCAGCAGCCCCCCCGGCGGGAGATTGAACACCGGGGAGCTGTTTTTT. This encodes CASSPPGGRLNTGELFF.

The V gene is TRBV2, the J gene TRBJ2-2; no definite D call. Trimming took off 2 bases at V and 4 bases at J, with 17 bases between the two ends. This CDR3 spans 17 amino acids. Germline CDR1 and CDR2: SNHLY and FYNNEI. CDR3 region: CASSEFGENWGTGELFF. In nucleotides, the CDR3 is TGTGCCAGCAGTGAATTTGGCGAAAACTGGGGCACCGGGGAGCTGTTTTTT.

The genes are TRBV4-3 and TRBJ2-4; D remains ambiguous. Trimming shortened V by 1 base and J by 4 bases, and 11 bases separated the two germline ends. Germline CDR1 reads LGHNA; CDR2 reads YSLEER. The CDR3 consists of 15 residues. The DNA for the CDR3 is TGCGCCAGCAGCCAAGGCTATGCAGCTAAAAACATTCAGTACTTC. It translates to CASSQGYAAKNIQYF.

The rearrangement uses TRBV9 and TRBJ1-2; possibly TRBD1 for D (6 bases). V dropped 0 bases and J dropped 11 bases, with 14 bases sitting between them. The germline V gene encodes CDR1 SGDLS and CDR2 YYNGEE. The CDR3 is 13 amino acids. In DNA form, the CDR3 reads TGTGCCAGCAGCGTAGGGACAGACACCGAATACACCTTC. It translates to CASSVGTDTEYTF. Based on the CDR3 plus reference TRBV9 and TRBJ1-2, the full variable domain is DSGVTQTPKHLITATGQRVTLRCSPRSGDLSVYWYQQSLDQGLQFLIQYYNGEERAKGNILERFSAQQFPDLHSELNLSSLELGDSALYFCASSVGTDTEYTFGSGTRLTVV.

The chain uses TRBV4-1 and TRBJ2-5, with D perhaps TRBD2 (6 bases). CDR3 length equals 16 residues. The V end was cut by 2 bases, the J end by 3 bases, with 16 bases between. The germline V gene encodes CDR1 MGHRA and CDR2 YSYEKL. This CDR3 is CASSQLNTSPEETQYF. The CDR3 DNA sequence: TGCGCCAGCAGCCAACTTAATACTAGCCCAGAAGAGACCCAGTACTTC.

The rearrangement links TRBV7-3 to TRBJ2-1; no definite D call. The CDR3 sequence is 13 residues long. Germline V gene sequence: CDR1 SGHTA, CDR2 FQGTGA. Between the trimmed V and J ends, which lost 6 bases and 5 bases, there was a span of 11 bases. DNA for the CDR3: TGTGCCAGCAGTTTGATGTCGCACAATGAGCAGTTCTTC. As protein: CASSLMSHNEQFF.

This clone has only one observation. The chain uses TRBV7-9 and TRBJ2-2; 8 bases line up with TRBD2. CDR1 is SEHNR, CDR2 FQNEAQ, per germline (reference sequence). Trimming at V came to 5 bases and at J to 3 bases, leaving 11 bases not matched to a gene. This CDR3 is built from 17 residues. CDR3 loop: CASSQSAGVGYTGELFF. CDR3 bases: TGTGCCAGCAGCCAATCAGCGGGAGTGGGGTACACCGGGGAGCTGTTTTTT. Combining the CDR3 with reference TRBV7-9 and TRBJ2-2 gives the whole variable domain DTGVSQNPRHKITKRGQNVTFRCDPISEHNRLYWYRQTLGQGPEFLTYFQNEAQLEKSRLLSDRFSAERPKGSFSTLEIQRTEQGDSAMYLCASSQSAGVGYTGELFFGEGSRLTVL.

The chain employs TRBV28 and TRBJ2-7; D possibly corresponds to TRBD2 (5 bases). Germline loops: CDR1 MDHEN, CDR2 SYDVKM. The CDR3 loop spans 16 amino acids. V was pared by 5 bases and J by 0 bases, with 17 bases between. CDR3 in amino acids: CASSKYGKAVSYEQYF. In DNA, the CDR3 is TGTGCCAGCAGTAAGTACGGGAAGGCGGTCTCCTACGAGCAGTACTTC.

This clone was recorded once. V usage is TRBV6-7 and J usage is TRBJ2-1, with D possibly being TRBD1 (6 bases). TRBV6-7 is marked as an open reading frame, function uncertain. CDR3 length: 16 residues. V lost 5 bases and J 1 base, leaving 15 bases between the germline ends. The CDR3 DNA reads TGTGCCAGCAGTGTGAACAGGGAAATTTCCTACAATGAGCAGTTCTTC. Its translation is CASSVNREISYNEQFF.

The V gene is TRBV6-5, the J gene TRBJ1-4; 10 nucleotides agree with TRBD1. Germline V gives CDR1 MNHEY, CDR2 SVGAGI. The V and J ends lost 4 bases and 4 bases, in that order; junction bases with no gene match: 3. The CDR3 has 15 residues. CDR3 nucleotide sequence: TGTGCCAGCAGTTTGACAGGGGGCTTTAATGAAAAACTGTTTTTT. Amino acid sequence: CASSLTGGFNEKLFF.

The V and J genes are TRBV7-9 and TRBJ1-2; no firm D call. The germline V gene has CDR1 SEHNR and CDR2 FQNEAQ (reference sequence). The CDR3 loop spans 14 amino acids. The V gene lost 0 bases and the J gene lost 5 bases, with 10 bases spanning the gap. The DNA of the CDR3 is TGTGCCAGCAGCTTAGCGGACGGAATTTATGGCTACACCTTC. Translation gives CASSLADGIYGYTF.

The chain combines TRBV6-5 with TRBJ1-1; tentatively, D is TRBD1 (6 bases). Germline loops: CDR1 MNHEY, CDR2 SVGAGI. Trimming left V 7 bases short and J 11 bases short, with 17 bases between. CDR3 length: 12 amino acids. This CDR3 reads CASTDPNRVAFF. DNA of the CDR3: TGTGCCAGCACCGACCCAAACAGGGTTGCTTTCTTT.

In nucleotides, the CDR3 is TGTGCCAGCAGCGAGATTGGACTAGCTTCCTACGAGCAGTACTTC. Its protein product is CASSEIGLASYEQYF. The chain joins TRBV14 to TRBJ2-7, with TRBD2 identical over 8 bases. CDR3 size: 15 residues. J was trimmed by 1 base and V by 5 bases; bases with no gene match: 7. CDR1 and CDR2 from the germline V gene are SGHDN and FVKESK.

Turning to this clone: This sample includes further DNA sequences coding for the same CDR3. The chain carries TRBV6-5 and TRBJ2-7; D is ambiguous. Germline V gene lookup returns CDR1 MNHEY and CDR2 SVGAGI. Trimming stripped 2 bases from V and 1 base from J, with 9 bases between. The CDR3 is 14 amino acids. CDR3 nucleotides: TGTGCCAGCAGTTACAATCCGGATTCCTACGAGCAGTACTTC. Translated: CASSYNPDSYEQYF.

V gene TRBV6-5 combines with J gene TRBJ1-2; 7 nucleotides align to TRBD1. The J segment lost 6 bases and the V segment lost 6 bases, leaving 7 bases of the junction unmatched. CDR1 is MNHEY and CDR2 is SVGAGI in the germline V gene. The CDR3 is made up of 13 amino acids. CDR3 in DNA: TGTGCCAGCAGATATCAGGGGGGAGATGGCTACACCTTC. It encodes CASRYQGGDGYTF.

V and J are TRBV7-6 and TRBJ2-7; 12 nucleotides align to TRBD2. Germline V CDR1 and CDR2: SGHVS, FNYEAQ. V was clipped by 3 bases and J by 3 bases; unmatched bases: 0. CDR3 length: 14 residues. Here the CDR3 DNA reads TGTGCCAGCAGCTTGACTAGCGGGGGCTACGAGCAGTACTTC. Translated: CASSLTSGGYEQYF.

The chain carries TRBV5-4 and TRBJ1-6; D perhaps matches TRBD1 (5 bases). Looked up from germline, CDR1 is SGHNT and CDR2 is YYREEE (reference sequence). The ends were cut back, 4 bases at V and 7 bases at J, with 12 bases in the middle. CDR3 size: 14 residues. The CDR3 loop reads CASSPGGGNSPLHF. DNA of the CDR3: TGTGCCAGCAGCCCGGGGGGGGGAAATTCACCCCTCCACTTT.